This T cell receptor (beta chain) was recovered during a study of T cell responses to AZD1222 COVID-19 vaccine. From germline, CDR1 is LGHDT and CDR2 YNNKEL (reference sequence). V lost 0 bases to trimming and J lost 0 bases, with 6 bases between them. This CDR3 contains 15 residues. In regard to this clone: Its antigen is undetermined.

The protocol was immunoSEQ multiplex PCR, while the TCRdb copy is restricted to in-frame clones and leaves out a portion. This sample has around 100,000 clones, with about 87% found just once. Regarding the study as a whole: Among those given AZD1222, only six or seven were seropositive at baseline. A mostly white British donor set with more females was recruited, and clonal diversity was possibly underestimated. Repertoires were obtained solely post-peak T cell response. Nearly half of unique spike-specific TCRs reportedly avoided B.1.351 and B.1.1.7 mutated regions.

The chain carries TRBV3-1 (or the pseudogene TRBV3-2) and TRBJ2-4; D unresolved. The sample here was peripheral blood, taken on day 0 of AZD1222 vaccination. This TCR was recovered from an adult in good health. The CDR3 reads CASSQDLEAKNIQYF. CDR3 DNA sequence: TGTGCCAGCAGCCAAGATCTAGAAGCCAAAAACATTCAGTACTTC.